A single count supports the clone carrying this T cell receptor beta chain. Antigen unknown. The planned depth of sequencing spanned 1 in 200,000 to 1 in 1 million T cells. Generated by immunoSEQ multiplex PCR, the TCRdb table keeps only in-frame clones and is missing some. The sample consists of approximately 300,000 clones, about 80% of them appearing once. Germline CDR1 LNHNV, CDR2 YYDKDF (reference sequence). V lost 3 bases, J lost 6 bases, and 21 bases lay in between. The length of the CDR3 is 16 residues. This record comes from a study of cytotoxic CD8 clonotypes in ibrutinib-treated CLL. Regarding the study as a whole: Pretreatment clonality was elevated relative to age-matched healthy donors and paralleled circulating CD8+ T-cell counts. The study sampled sustained-remission and progressing patients at different times.

The chain carries TRBV15 and TRBJ2-7; tentative D call: TRBD1 (6 bases). This TCR came from a human donor with chronic lymphocytic leukemia. Material: PBMCs, obtained before ibrutinib treatment. The CDR3 DNA reads as TGTGCCACCAGCAGTACACTAACAGGGATTCGGTCCGAGCAGTACTTC. It codes for CATSSTLTGIRSEQYF. Looking up the rest from reference TRBV15 and TRBJ2-7 gives the full variable domain: DAMVIQNPRYQVTQFGKPVTLSCSQTLNHNVMYWYQQKSSQAPKLLFHYYDKDFNNEADTPDNFQSRRPNTSFCFLDIRSPGLGDTAMYLCATSSTLTGIRSEQYFGPGTRLTVT.